This is a list of T cell receptor beta chains from one sample in a study of cytomegalovirus exposure and HLA in healthy donors. Profiled with immunoSEQ multiplex PCR; TCRdb holds only in-frame clones, not every one. The repertoire holds some 120,000 clones, with approximately 15% as singletons. The sample comprised PBMCs. The origin of the receptors is a young woman in good health and CMV-seronegative. The CDR3 runs from the conserved cysteine through the conserved F or W. Fields, in order: D gene, J gene, V gene, clone size, CDR3 protein, CDR3 DNA. D genes are given only for firm matches. For some rows the clone size is stated as once, few or many, or as a class when expanded; others skip it.

D gene: TRBD2; J gene: TRBJ2-3; V gene: TRBV19; clone size: few; CDR3 protein: CASSSRTSGTADTQYF; CDR3 DNA: TGTGCCAGTAGTTCGAGGACTAGCGGGACGGCAGATACGCAGTATTTT
D gene: TRBD1; J gene: TRBJ1-1; V gene: TRBV5-4; clone size: few; CDR3 protein: CASSSGDRPEAFF; CDR3 DNA: TGTGCCAGCAGCTCCGGGGACAGACCAGAAGCTTTCTTT
D gene: TRBD1; J gene: TRBJ2-1; V gene: TRBV2; clone size: -; CDR3 protein: CASSHLLNRGWFNEQFF; CDR3 DNA: TGTGCCAGCAGTCATCTTCTAAACAGGGGTTGGTTCAATGAGCAGTTCTTC
D gene: -; J gene: TRBJ1-2; V gene: TRBV30; clone size: few; CDR3 protein: CACPRAVGYTF; CDR3 DNA: TGTGCCTGCCCTCGTGCGGTTGGCTACACCTTC
D gene: TRBD2; J gene: TRBJ2-2; V gene: TRBV30; clone size: few; CDR3 protein: CACLAGMGGELFF; CDR3 DNA: TGTGCCTGTTTAGCGGGAATGGGCGGGGAGCTGTTTTTT
D gene: TRBD2; J gene: TRBJ2-1; V gene: TRBV29-1; clone size: -; CDR3 protein: CSVEGWPGGYNEQFF; CDR3 DNA: TGCAGCGTTGAAGGTTGGCCGGGAGGCTACAATGAGCAGTTCTTC
D gene: TRBD2; J gene: TRBJ2-1; V gene: TRBV25-1; clone size: few; CDR3 protein: CASSVPSGRLSYNEQFF; CDR3 DNA: TGTGCCAGCAGCGTACCTAGCGGGAGGCTTTCCTACAATGAGCAGTTCTTC
D gene: TRBD2; J gene: TRBJ2-7; V gene: TRBV6-6; clone size: -; CDR3 protein: CASSYSGLAGYEQYF; CDR3 DNA: TGTGCCAGCAGTTACTCGGGACTAGCGGGTTACGAGCAGTACTTC
D gene: TRBD1; J gene: TRBJ2-1; V gene: TRBV5-1; clone size: -; CDR3 protein: CASSFTGGDNEQFF; CDR3 DNA: TGCGCCAGCAGCTTCACAGGGGGAGACAATGAGCAGTTCTTC
D gene: -; J gene: TRBJ2-3; V gene: TRBV4-2; clone size: -; CDR3 protein: CASSQESLGGRGLTDTQYF; CDR3 DNA: TGTGCCAGCAGCCAAGAGAGTCTCGGCGGGCGGGGACTCACAGATACGCAGTATTTT
D gene: -; J gene: TRBJ2-1; V gene: TRBV14; clone size: -; CDR3 protein: CASSQVNLFAEQFF; CDR3 DNA: TGTGCCAGCAGCCAAGTAAACTTGTTCGCTGAGCAGTTCTTC
D gene: -; J gene: TRBJ1-5; V gene: TRBV10-3; clone size: -; CDR3 protein: CAISGGGDGNQPQHF; CDR3 DNA: TGTGCCATCAGTGGAGGGGGAGATGGCAATCAGCCCCAGCATTTT
D gene: -; J gene: TRBJ1-2; V gene: TRBV7-6; clone size: few; CDR3 protein: CASSPTRGGNYGYTF; CDR3 DNA: TGTGCCAGCAGCCCGACCCGTGGAGGGAACTATGGCTACACCTTC
D gene: TRBD1; J gene: TRBJ2-1; V gene: TRBV7-3; clone size: once; CDR3 protein: CASSLTPGQGANEQFF; CDR3 DNA: TGTGCCAGCAGCCTAACCCCGGGACAGGGGGCGAATGAGCAGTTCTTC
D gene: TRBD2; J gene: TRBJ2-1; V gene: TRBV4-1; clone size: few; CDR3 protein: CASSQVAGEDEQFF; CDR3 DNA: TGCGCCAGCAGCCAAGTTGCGGGAGAGGATGAGCAGTTCTTC
D gene: TRBD1; J gene: TRBJ1-6; V gene: TRBV27; clone size: -; CDR3 protein: CASSHGQGAGNSPLHF; CDR3 DNA: TGTGCCAGCAGTCACGGACAGGGGGCCGGTAATTCACCCCTCCACTTT
D gene: TRBD1; J gene: TRBJ1-2; V gene: TRBV28; clone size: -; CDR3 protein: CASSGQGGYGYTF; CDR3 DNA: TGTGCCAGCAGTGGGCAGGGGGGATATGGCTACACCTTC
D gene: -; J gene: TRBJ2-7; V gene: TRBV28; clone size: -; CDR3 protein: CASSLKIPAGHYEQYF; CDR3 DNA: TGTGCCAGCAGTTTAAAAATACCGGCAGGTCATTACGAGCAGTACTTC
D gene: -; J gene: TRBJ1-4; V gene: TRBV28; clone size: -; CDR3 protein: CASSLPGGSEEKLFF; CDR3 DNA: TGTGCCAGCAGTTTACCGGGAGGGAGTGAGGAAAAACTGTTTTTT
D gene: -; J gene: TRBJ1-3; V gene: TRBV27; clone size: -; CDR3 protein: CASSPGGNTIYF; CDR3 DNA: TGTGCCAGCAGCCCAGGGGGAAACACCATATATTTT
D gene: -; J gene: TRBJ2-3; V gene: TRBV19; clone size: few; CDR3 protein: CASSISKGGTDTQYF; CDR3 DNA: TGTGCCAGTAGTATATCGAAAGGGGGCACAGATACGCAGTATTTT
D gene: -; J gene: TRBJ2-5; V gene: TRBV5-4; clone size: -; CDR3 protein: CASSLETGMETQYF; CDR3 DNA: TGTGCCAGCAGCTTGGAAACAGGGATGGAGACCCAGTACTTC
D gene: -; J gene: TRBJ2-7; V gene: TRBV20-1; clone size: few; CDR3 protein: CSASPKGEQYF; CDR3 DNA: TGCAGTGCTAGTCCGAAGGGGGAGCAGTACTTC
D gene: TRBD2; J gene: TRBJ2-7; V gene: TRBV5-4; clone size: few; CDR3 protein: CASSATSGRDEQYF; CDR3 DNA: TGTGCCAGCAGCGCGACTAGCGGGAGGGACGAGCAGTACTTC
D gene: -; J gene: TRBJ2-1; V gene: TRBV6-6; clone size: many; CDR3 protein: CASSYSREQFF; CDR3 DNA: TGTGCCAGCAGTTACTCGCGGGAGCAGTTCTTC
D gene: -; J gene: TRBJ1-1; V gene: TRBV5-4; clone size: -; CDR3 protein: CASSSEQRTNTEAFF; CDR3 DNA: TGTGCCAGCAGCTCAGAACAGAGAACGAACACTGAAGCTTTCTTT
D gene: TRBD1; J gene: TRBJ1-1; V gene: TRBV5-6; clone size: -; CDR3 protein: CASSSTGQGISRAFF; CDR3 DNA: TGTGCCAGCAGCTCAACGGGACAGGGGATTTCTCGAGCTTTCTTT
D gene: TRBD1; J gene: TRBJ1-5; V gene: TRBV7-9; clone size: few; CDR3 protein: CASVGDSSNQPQHF; CDR3 DNA: TGTGCCAGCGTGGGGGACAGTAGCAATCAGCCCCAGCATTTT
D gene: -; J gene: TRBJ2-7; V gene: TRBV30; clone size: -; CDR3 protein: CAWSPQGYEQYF; CDR3 DNA: TGTGCCTGGAGTCCACAGGGTTACGAGCAGTACTTC
D gene: -; J gene: TRBJ2-1; V gene: TRBV6-4; clone size: few; CDR3 protein: CASSDSADNEQFF; CDR3 DNA: TGTGCCAGCAGTGACTCGGCGGACAATGAGCAGTTCTTC
D gene: -; J gene: TRBJ2-2; V gene: TRBV14; clone size: -; CDR3 protein: CASSRGLPTTELFF; CDR3 DNA: TGTGCCAGCAGCCGGGGACTCCCAACGACTGAACTGTTTTTT
D gene: TRBD2; J gene: TRBJ2-1; V gene: TRBV2; clone size: -; CDR3 protein: CASFAPGGVYNEQFF; CDR3 DNA: TGTGCCAGCTTCGCTCCGGGGGGGGTCTACAATGAGCAGTTCTTC
D gene: TRBD2; J gene: TRBJ2-7; V gene: TRBV9; clone size: -; CDR3 protein: CASSEGTSGSYEQYF; CDR3 DNA: TGTGCCAGCAGCGAAGGCACTAGCGGATCCTACGAGCAGTACTTC
D gene: TRBD2; J gene: TRBJ2-3; V gene: TRBV9; clone size: -; CDR3 protein: CASSVLGLAGTTDTQYF; CDR3 DNA: TGTGCCAGCAGCGTACTTGGACTAGCGGGGACCACAGATACGCAGTATTTT
D gene: TRBD1; J gene: TRBJ1-2; V gene: TRBV28; clone size: -; CDR3 protein: CASRYGQGVSYGYTF; CDR3 DNA: TGTGCCAGCAGATACGGACAGGGAGTTTCCTATGGCTACACCTTC
D gene: TRBD1; J gene: TRBJ1-1; V gene: TRBV10-1; clone size: few; CDR3 protein: CASSEGQGTTEAFF; CDR3 DNA: TGCGCCAGCAGTGAGGGACAGGGGACCACTGAAGCTTTCTTT
D gene: -; J gene: TRBJ2-2; V gene: TRBV10-1; clone size: -; CDR3 protein: CASSRNTGELFF; CDR3 DNA: TGCGCCAGCAGCAGGAACACCGGGGAGCTGTTTTTT
D gene: -; J gene: TRBJ1-4; V gene: TRBV6-1; clone size: -; CDR3 protein: CASRTRKFSNEKLFF; CDR3 DNA: TGTGCCAGCCGCACCAGGAAGTTCTCTAATGAAAAACTGTTTTTT
D gene: -; J gene: TRBJ2-1; V gene: TRBV27; clone size: -; CDR3 protein: CASPTPLPGYNEQFF; CDR3 DNA: TGTGCCAGCCCAACCCCCCTCCCGGGATACAATGAGCAGTTCTTC
D gene: -; J gene: TRBJ1-2; V gene: TRBV5-1; clone size: -; CDR3 protein: CASSLDSSRGGYTF; CDR3 DNA: TGCGCCAGCAGCTTGGATTCGTCTAGAGGAGGCTACACCTTC
D gene: TRBD2; J gene: TRBJ2-3; V gene: TRBV5-1; clone size: once; CDR3 protein: CASSPGLVTDTQYF; CDR3 DNA: TGCGCCAGCAGCCCAGGACTAGTAACAGATACGCAGTATTTT
D gene: TRBD2; J gene: TRBJ2-7; V gene: TRBV7-8; clone size: once; CDR3 protein: CASSSRTSGVSSYEQYF; CDR3 DNA: TGTGCCAGCAGCTCCCGGACTAGCGGAGTGAGCTCCTACGAGCAGTACTTC